This T cell receptor beta chain was documented in a study of Tregs in tolerant kidney transplant recipients. At the level of the study: Recipients received nonmyeloablative bone marrow transplants from related graft donors, with transient mixed chimerism.

Clones were read by immunoSEQ multiplex PCR, and TCRdb kept only the in-frame ones, dropping some. Here the sample spans about 83,000 clones, nearly 98% being singletons. Thawed PBMCs were FACS-sorted into unstimulated CD4+CD25+CD127- regulatory T cells, CD4+CD25- non-regulatory cells, CD4 and CD8 cells. V lost 0 bases, J lost 6 bases, and 1 base stayed unmatched. Germline V gene lookup returns CDR1 SGHRS and CDR2 YFSETQ. This CDR3 has 13 amino acids. This sequence joins TRBV5-1 and TRBJ2-3, with TRBD2 matching 7 bases. The specimen was CD4+ T cells from blood, collected before the transplant. The sequence derives from a human donor who received a combined kidney and bone marrow transplant. CDR3 residues: CASSLAAGDTQYF. The DNA of the CDR3 is TGCGCCAGCAGCTTGGCAGCGGGGGATACGCAGTATTTT.